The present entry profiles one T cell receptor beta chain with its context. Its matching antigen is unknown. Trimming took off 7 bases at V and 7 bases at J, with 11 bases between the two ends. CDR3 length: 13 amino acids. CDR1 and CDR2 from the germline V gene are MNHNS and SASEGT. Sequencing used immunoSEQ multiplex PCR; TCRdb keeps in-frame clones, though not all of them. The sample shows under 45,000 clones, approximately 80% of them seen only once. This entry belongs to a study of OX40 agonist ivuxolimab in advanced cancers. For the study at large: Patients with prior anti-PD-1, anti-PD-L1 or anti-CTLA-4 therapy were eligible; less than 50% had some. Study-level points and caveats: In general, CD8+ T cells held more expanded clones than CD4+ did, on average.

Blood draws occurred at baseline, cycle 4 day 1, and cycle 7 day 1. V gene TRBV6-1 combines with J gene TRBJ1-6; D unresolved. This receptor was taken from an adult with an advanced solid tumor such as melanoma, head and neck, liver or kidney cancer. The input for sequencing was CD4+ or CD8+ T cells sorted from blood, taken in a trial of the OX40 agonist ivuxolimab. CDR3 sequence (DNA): TGTGCCAGCATCGGCTTAGGGAATTCACCCCTCCACTTT. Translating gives CASIGLGNSPLHF.